The rows below give T cell receptor beta chains drawn from one sample of a study of cytomegalovirus exposure and HLA in healthy donors. The repertoire was sequenced with immunoSEQ multiplex PCR; TCRdb's copy has only in-frame clones and lacks some. The profile shows under 110,000 clones, 75% of them singletons. The sequencing sample was made of PBMCs. The receptor source for this set is a male donor in good health and CMV-seropositive. Each CDR3 is given with its conserved first and last residue. The order of the fields is V gene, J gene, CDR3 protein.

TRBV7-2	TRBJ2-7	CASSFTRDRVNEQYF
TRBV18	TRBJ1-1	CASSPQEGNTEAFF
TRBV7-9	TRBJ2-7	CASTPGLDINRAYEQYF
TRBV6-6	TRBJ1-2	CASSGTSGDYGYTF
TRBV29-1	TRBJ2-7	CSLPKRGILTDRATTYEQYF
TRBV5-1	TRBJ2-3	CASSLGASTDTQYF
TRBV27	TRBJ1-1	CASSLWGVLSSNTEAFF
TRBV28	TRBJ2-7	CASSLSAGGEYEQYF
TRBV4-1	TRBJ2-2	CASSQDGGPGELFF
TRBV11-2	TRBJ2-1	CASSLGLAGGNEQFF
TRBV2	TRBJ2-7	CASRWQAPEQYF
TRBV7-2	TRBJ1-1	CASSRDWMGAFF
TRBV28	TRBJ1-5	CASSRHSQPQHF
TRBV5-4	TRBJ2-5	CASSLALGQGETQYF
TRBV28	TRBJ2-2	CASSLSGSAGELFF
TRBV5-5	TRBJ2-7	CASSLGWTGNRYEQYF
TRBV19	TRBJ1-5	CASLDRGNRPQHF
TRBV29-1	TRBJ2-1	CSAVAGTGVGNEQFF
TRBV4-3	TRBJ2-3	CASSKRLAGDTDTQYF
TRBV9	TRBJ1-3	CASSTGLIPDSGNTIYF
TRBV20-1	TRBJ1-2	CSMWGEGYPF
TRBV19	TRBJ2-7	CASSSTGFEQYF
TRBV29-1	TRBJ1-1	CSVARERNEAFF
TRBV19	TRBJ1-5	CASSIGGGLGSNQPQHF
TRBV19	TRBJ1-5	CASSFPVRYNQPQHF
TRBV11-2	TRBJ2-2	CASSARTSGSAGELFF
TRBV6-5	TRBJ2-7	CASSQPGLAVYEQYF
TRBV30	TRBJ1-2	CAWSATNLNLARDRAQDLYGYTF
TRBV29-1	TRBJ1-5	CSVKTGSSPQHF
TRBV6-5	TRBJ2-1	CASRMTGYNEQFF
TRBV6-5	TRBJ2-7	CASSLTWNYYEQYF
TRBV25-1	TRBJ2-5	CASSGKSSGRPLQETQYF
TRBV6-5	TRBJ1-1	CASRDGTYTEAFF
TRBV5-1	TRBJ2-7	CASSSTGRNEQYF